A single T cell receptor (beta chain) is shown here with its context. This specimen belongs to a study of blood T cell repertoires in COVID-19. Germline CDR1 and CDR2: MNHEY and SMNVEV (reference sequence). CDR3 size: 16 residues. Germline trimming cut 2 bases from V and 2 bases from J; bases unmatched to any gene: 3. Repertoires were generated with immunoSEQ multiplex PCR, while TCRdb's copy carries only in-frame clones and drops some. The table shows tens of thousands of clones, with 83% occurring only once. The sequence was obtained from a woman in her sixties with acute or convalescent COVID-19. Sequencing used peripheral blood. The chain employs TRBV27 and TRBJ2-3; 11 nucleotides line up with TRBD2. The CDR3 spells CASSLTSGGVTDTQYF. CDR3 nucleotides: TGTGCCAGCAGTTTAACTAGCGGGGGCGTCACAGATACGCAGTATTTT.